These T cell receptor beta chains were read from a single sample in a study of T cells after yellow fever vaccination. Via MiXCR, TCRdb re-called the 5' RACE reads, giving one row per CDR3 protein. Counted here are 300,000 to 450,000 distinct CDR3 sequences, approximately 8% occurring once; the ten biggest clones make up approximately 16%. The sample here was PBMCs, taken 35 to 50 days after the first yellow fever vaccination. Source of these receptors: a man between 18 and 35 years old who received the YFV17D yellow fever vaccine. CDR3s leave out the opening cysteine and the closing phenylalanine or tryptophan. D genes are given only for firm matches.

J gene: TRBJ2-7; V gene: TRBV28; CDR3 length: 10; D gene: .; CDR3 protein: ATRTVPYEQY
J gene: TRBJ1-3; V gene: TRBV3-1; CDR3 length: 14; D gene: .; CDR3 protein: ASSAEIGFTGNTIY
J gene: TRBJ2-5; V gene: TRBV5-4; CDR3 length: 12; D gene: .; CDR3 protein: ASSLVYGEETQY
J gene: TRBJ2-3; V gene: TRBV5-1; CDR3 length: 13; D gene: .; CDR3 protein: ASSFVGGRQDTQY
J gene: TRBJ2-3; V gene: TRBV18; CDR3 length: 10; D gene: .; CDR3 protein: ASSPPTNTQY
J gene: TRBJ2-5; V gene: TRBV7-6; CDR3 length: 11; D gene: .; CDR3 protein: ASTDGPEETQY
J gene: TRBJ1-1; V gene: TRBV5-1; CDR3 length: 12; D gene: TRBD1; CDR3 protein: ASRDRVGNTEAF
J gene: TRBJ2-1; V gene: TRBV12-3/TRBV12-4; CDR3 length: 14; D gene: .; CDR3 protein: ASSPTGTRPYNEQF
J gene: TRBJ2-5; V gene: TRBV2; CDR3 length: 12; D gene: .; CDR3 protein: ASRRGPASGAQY
J gene: TRBJ1-2; V gene: TRBV29-1; CDR3 length: 10; D gene: TRBD1; CDR3 protein: SVGQESYGYT
J gene: TRBJ1-2; V gene: TRBV24-1; CDR3 length: 10; D gene: TRBD1; CDR3 protein: AFYRGSYGYT
J gene: TRBJ1-6; V gene: TRBV3-1; CDR3 length: 13; D gene: .; CDR3 protein: ASSQDPGRSSPLH
J gene: TRBJ2-2; V gene: TRBV10-3; CDR3 length: 12; D gene: .; CDR3 protein: AISAQTNTGELF
J gene: TRBJ2-3; V gene: TRBV5-1; CDR3 length: 13; D gene: .; CDR3 protein: ASSFSQVHTDTQY
J gene: TRBJ1-5; V gene: TRBV15; CDR3 length: 12; D gene: .; CDR3 protein: ATSRVMSPQPQH
J gene: TRBJ2-1; V gene: TRBV20-1; CDR3 length: 12; D gene: .; CDR3 protein: SATPRGLDNEQF
J gene: TRBJ2-3; V gene: TRBV5-8; CDR3 length: 11; D gene: .; CDR3 protein: ASSFGVQDTQY
J gene: TRBJ2-3; V gene: TRBV4-2; CDR3 length: 10; D gene: .; CDR3 protein: ASSRPLGTQY
J gene: TRBJ1-2; V gene: TRBV6-2/TRBV6-3; CDR3 length: 11; D gene: .; CDR3 protein: ASSYQGMTSYT
J gene: TRBJ2-6; V gene: TRBV5-1; CDR3 length: 13; D gene: .; CDR3 protein: ASSLTPSGANVLT